This TCR beta chain was sequenced for a study of shared clonotypes between healthy human individuals. As to this clone: The antigen remains unidentified. Other DNA sequences from this sample encode an identical CDR3 as well.

CD45RO negativity and positive selection for CCR7 defined naive CD8 cells, a population that excluded terminally differentiated effector memory CD45RA+ cells. V lost 1 base and J lost 2; bases outside the gene matches: 1. CDR1 and CDR2 (germline): SGHVS, FQNEAQ. CDR3 length: 15 residues. Clones were read by immunoSEQ multiplex PCR, and TCRdb kept only the in-frame ones, dropping some. The sample records about 2 million clones, less than 95% being singletons. General study results and limits: Clonotypes shared by all four sorted-subset donors had higher generation probabilities than non-shared clonotypes. Although depth was large, rarefaction showed that sequencing of the sorted subsets was incomplete. When naive CD4 clonotypes were compared across a few donors, around 5% were shared.

The TCR comes from a man between 18 and 29 years old in good health. The rearrangement links TRBV7-8 to TRBJ2-7, with 11 bases identical to TRBD2. Sequenced sample: naive CD8+ T cells sorted from blood. The CDR3 region has the DNA TGTGCCAGCAGCTTAGTAGCGGGAGGGCCCTACGAGCAGTACTTC. Amino acids: CASSLVAGGPYEQYF.